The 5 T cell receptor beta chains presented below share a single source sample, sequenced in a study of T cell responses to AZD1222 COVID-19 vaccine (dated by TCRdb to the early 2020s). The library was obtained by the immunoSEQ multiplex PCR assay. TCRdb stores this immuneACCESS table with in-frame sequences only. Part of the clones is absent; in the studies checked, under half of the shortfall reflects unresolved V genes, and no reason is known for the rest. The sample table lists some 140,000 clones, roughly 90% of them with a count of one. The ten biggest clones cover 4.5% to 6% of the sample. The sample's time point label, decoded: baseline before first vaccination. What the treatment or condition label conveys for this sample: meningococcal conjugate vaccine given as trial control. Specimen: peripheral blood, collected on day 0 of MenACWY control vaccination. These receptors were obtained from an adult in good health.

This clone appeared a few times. CDR3 residues: CASSRDRDDSGANVLTF. The CDR3 nucleotides read TGCGCCAGCAGCCGGGACAGGGATGACTCTGGGGCCAACGTCCTGACTTTC. The chain carries TRBV10-2 and TRBJ2-6, with 9 bases fitting TRBD1. There are 17 residues in the CDR3. V lost 6 bases, J lost 0 bases, and 6 bases stayed unmatched. Germline V gene sequence: CDR1 WSHSY, CDR2 SAAADI.

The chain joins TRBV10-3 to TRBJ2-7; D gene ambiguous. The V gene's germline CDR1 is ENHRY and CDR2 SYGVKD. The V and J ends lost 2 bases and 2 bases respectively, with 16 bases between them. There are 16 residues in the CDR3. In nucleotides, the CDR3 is TGTGCCATCAGTGAGGGTCGCATAGGGCAGACCTACGAGCAGTACTTC. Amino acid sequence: CAISEGRIGQTYEQYF.

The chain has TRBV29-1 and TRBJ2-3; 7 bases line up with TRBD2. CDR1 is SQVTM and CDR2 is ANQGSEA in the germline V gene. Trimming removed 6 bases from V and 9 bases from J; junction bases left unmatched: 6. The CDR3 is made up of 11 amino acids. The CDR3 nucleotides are TGCAGCGTGGGGGGGGGTGAGACGCAGTATTTT. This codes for CSVGGGETQYF.

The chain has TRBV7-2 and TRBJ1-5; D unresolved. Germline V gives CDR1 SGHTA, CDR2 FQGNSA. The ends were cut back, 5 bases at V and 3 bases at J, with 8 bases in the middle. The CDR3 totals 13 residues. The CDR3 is CASSGPFNQPQHF. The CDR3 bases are TGTGCCAGCAGCGGACCGTTCAATCAGCCCCAGCATTTT.

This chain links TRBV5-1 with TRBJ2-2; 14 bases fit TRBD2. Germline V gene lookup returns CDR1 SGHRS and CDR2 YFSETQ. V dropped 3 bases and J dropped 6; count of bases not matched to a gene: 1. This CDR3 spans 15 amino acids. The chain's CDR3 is CASSSGLAGAGELFF. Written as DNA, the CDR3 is TGCGCCAGCAGCTCGGGACTAGCGGGAGCCGGGGAGCTGTTTTTT. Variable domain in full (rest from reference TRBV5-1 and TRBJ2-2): KAGVTQTPRYLIKTRGQQVTLSCSPISGHRSVSWYQQTPGQGLQFLFEYFSETQRNKGNFPGRFSGRQFSNSRSEMNVSTLELGDSALYLCASSSGLAGAGELFFGEGSRLTVL.